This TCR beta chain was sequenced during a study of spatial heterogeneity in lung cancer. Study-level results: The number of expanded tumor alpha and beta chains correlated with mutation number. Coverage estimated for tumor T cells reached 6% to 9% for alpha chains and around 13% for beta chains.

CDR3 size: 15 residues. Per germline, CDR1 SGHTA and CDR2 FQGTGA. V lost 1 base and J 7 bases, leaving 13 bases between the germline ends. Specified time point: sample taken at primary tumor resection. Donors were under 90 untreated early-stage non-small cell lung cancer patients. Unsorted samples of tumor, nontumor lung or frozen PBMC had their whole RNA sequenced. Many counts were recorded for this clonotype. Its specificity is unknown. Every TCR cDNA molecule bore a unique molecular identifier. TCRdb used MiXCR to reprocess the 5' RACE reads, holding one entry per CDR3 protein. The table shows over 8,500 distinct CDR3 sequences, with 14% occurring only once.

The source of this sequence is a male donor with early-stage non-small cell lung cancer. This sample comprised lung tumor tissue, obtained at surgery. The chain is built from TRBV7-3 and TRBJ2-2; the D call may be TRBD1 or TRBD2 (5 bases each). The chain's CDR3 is CASSLKASQGGELFF. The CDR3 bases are TGTGCCAGCAGCTTAAAGGCTAGCCAGGGCGGGGAGCTGTTTTTT.